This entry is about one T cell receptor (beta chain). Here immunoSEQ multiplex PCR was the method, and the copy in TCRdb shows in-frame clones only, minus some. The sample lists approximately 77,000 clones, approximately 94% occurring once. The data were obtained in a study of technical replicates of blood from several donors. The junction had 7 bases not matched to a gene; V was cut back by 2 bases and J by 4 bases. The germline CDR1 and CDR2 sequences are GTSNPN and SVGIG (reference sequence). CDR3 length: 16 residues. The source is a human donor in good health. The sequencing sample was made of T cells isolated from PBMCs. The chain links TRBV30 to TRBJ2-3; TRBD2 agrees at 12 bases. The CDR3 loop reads CAWSLKTSGSPDTQYF. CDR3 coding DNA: TGTGCCTGGAGTCTCAAGACTAGCGGGAGCCCAGATACGCAGTATTTT.